This T cell receptor beta chain was recorded in a study of shared clonotypes between healthy human individuals. Overall study: CD4 naive and CD4 memory each took three plates per donor, while CD8 naive took two and CD8 memory one.

The study's findings and limits: Only blood samples were collected, and tissue repertoires likely differ.

Execution of the assay was at deep level. The repertoire was sequenced with immunoSEQ multiplex PCR; TCRdb's copy has only in-frame clones and lacks some. The sample has approximately 1,500,000 clones, 95% to 97% seen once. On this clone: Its antigen remains unidentified.

The CDR3 runs to 21 residues. V lost 2 bases, J lost 3 bases, and 28 bases lay in between. CDR1 and CDR2 (germline): SNHLY, FYNNEI. All donors were healthy HIV-negative adults lacking recent acute infections or vaccinations. Sequenced sample: naive CD4+ T cells sorted from blood. Regarding subset: CD45RA+ positively selected. The TCR sequence derives from a man aged 25-45 years in good health. V is TRBV2 and J is TRBJ2-2, with D possibly TRBD1 on 6 matching bases. The DNA for the CDR3 is TGTGCCAGCAGTGAATTACGGGGACAAATTACCATCCCGATCCACACCGGGGAGCTGTTTTTT. Translated, it gives CASSELRGQITIPIHTGELFF. Together with reference TRBV2 and TRBJ2-2, the CDR3 gives the full variable domain: EPEVTQTPSHQVTQMGQEVILRCVPISNHLYFYWYRQILGQKVEFLVSFYNNEISEKSEIFDDQFSVERPDGSNFTLKIRSTKLEDSAMYFCASSELRGQITIPIHTGELFFGEGSRLTVL.